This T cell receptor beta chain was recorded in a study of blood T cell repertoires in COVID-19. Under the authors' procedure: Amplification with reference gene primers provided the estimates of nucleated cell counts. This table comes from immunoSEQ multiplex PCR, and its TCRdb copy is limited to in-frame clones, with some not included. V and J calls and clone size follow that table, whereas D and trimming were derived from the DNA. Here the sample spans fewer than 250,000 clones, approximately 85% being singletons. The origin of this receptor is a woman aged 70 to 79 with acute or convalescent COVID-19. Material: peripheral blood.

CDR3 DNA: TGTGCCAGCGGAGGATCGCGGGGGGGGTCCTACAATGAGCAGTTCTTC. This gives the protein CASGGSRGGSYNEQFF. This chain connects TRBV7-2 to TRBJ2-1; 9 bases align to TRBD2. Trimming cost V 8 bases and J 1 base; bases outside gene matches: 9. From germline, CDR1 is SGHTA and CDR2 FQGNSA. The CDR3 has 16 amino acids.